The rows below give T cell receptor beta chains drawn from one sample of a study of early T cells in non-severe SARS-CoV-2 infection. TCRdb used MiXCR to reprocess the 5' RACE reads, holding one entry per CDR3 protein. Of 60,000 to 85,000 distinct CDR3 sequences listed, about 16% are singletons. The sample was whole blood. The receptors come from an adult who was a healthcare worker with PCR-confirmed SARS-CoV-2 infection or an uninfected control (not recorded which). CDR3s include the opening cysteine and the closing phenylalanine or tryptophan. Each record gives: clone size, V gene, J gene, D gene, CDR3 protein, CDR3 DNA. The D gene is left open where the match is weak. A row's size may be missing; if present it is once, few, many or a size class.

abundance: few; v_gene: TRBV29-1; j_gene: TRBJ2-3; d_gene: .; CDR3aa: CSVARAVTDTQYF; CDR3nt: TGCAGCGTTGCCAGGGCCGTCACAGATACGCAGTATTTT
abundance: .; v_gene: TRBV6-6; j_gene: TRBJ2-4; d_gene: .; CDR3aa: CASTPGRLGNIQYF; CDR3nt: TGTGCCAGCACCCCGGGACGGCTTGGGAACATTCAGTACTTC
abundance: .; v_gene: TRBV20-1; j_gene: TRBJ1-2; d_gene: .; CDR3aa: CSAHRDFNYGYTF; CDR3nt: TGCAGTGCTCACAGGGACTTTAACTATGGCTACACCTTC
abundance: .; v_gene: TRBV11-2; j_gene: TRBJ1-1; d_gene: .; CDR3aa: CASSPRSMNTEAFF; CDR3nt: TGTGCCAGCAGCCCCAGGAGCATGAACACTGAAGCTTTCTTT
abundance: medium-sized; v_gene: TRBV7-2; j_gene: TRBJ2-2; d_gene: TRBD2; CDR3aa: CASSLPTSGSNTGELFF; CDR3nt: TGTGCCAGCAGCCTACCCACTAGCGGGAGTAACACCGGGGAGCTGTTTTTT
abundance: .; v_gene: TRBV29-1; j_gene: TRBJ2-1; d_gene: .; CDR3aa: CSVGREQFF; CDR3nt: TGCAGCGTTGGAAGAGAGCAGTTCTTC
abundance: few; v_gene: TRBV27; j_gene: TRBJ1-5; d_gene: .; CDR3aa: CASSLGWAGNQPQHF; CDR3nt: TGTGCCAGCAGTTTAGGATGGGCAGGCAATCAGCCCCAGCATTTT
abundance: few; v_gene: TRBV28; j_gene: TRBJ2-7; d_gene: .; CDR3aa: CASSLHRTPYEQYF; CDR3nt: TGTGCCAGCAGTCTTCACAGGACTCCCTACGAGCAGTACTTC
abundance: .; v_gene: TRBV12-3/TRBV12-4; j_gene: TRBJ2-7; d_gene: TRBD2; CDR3aa: CASQGVAGASYEQYF; CDR3nt: TGTGCCAGCCAGGGGGTAGCGGGAGCCTCCTACGAGCAGTACTTC
abundance: few; v_gene: TRBV4-2; j_gene: TRBJ2-7; d_gene: .; CDR3aa: CASSLGRADDEQYF; CDR3nt: TGTGCCAGCAGCCTTGGACGGGCGGACGACGAGCAGTACTTC